This entry describes one T cell receptor (beta chain). The sample belongs to a study of blood T cell repertoires in COVID-19. Generated by immunoSEQ multiplex PCR, the TCRdb table keeps only in-frame clones and is missing some. The table shows some 310,000 clones, with more than 75% occurring only once. Trimming at V came to 6 bases and at J to 4 bases, leaving 6 bases not matched to a gene. Germline CDR1 WSHSY, CDR2 SAAADI. This CDR3 region has 13 residues. The source is a man over 45 with active or convalescent COVID-19. The sequenced sample consisted of peripheral blood. The chain carries TRBV10-2 and TRBJ2-7; 7 nucleotides agree with TRBD1. The CDR3 DNA is TGCGCCAGCAGACGGGACAGATTATACGAGCAGTACTTC. This translates into CASRRDRLYEQYF.